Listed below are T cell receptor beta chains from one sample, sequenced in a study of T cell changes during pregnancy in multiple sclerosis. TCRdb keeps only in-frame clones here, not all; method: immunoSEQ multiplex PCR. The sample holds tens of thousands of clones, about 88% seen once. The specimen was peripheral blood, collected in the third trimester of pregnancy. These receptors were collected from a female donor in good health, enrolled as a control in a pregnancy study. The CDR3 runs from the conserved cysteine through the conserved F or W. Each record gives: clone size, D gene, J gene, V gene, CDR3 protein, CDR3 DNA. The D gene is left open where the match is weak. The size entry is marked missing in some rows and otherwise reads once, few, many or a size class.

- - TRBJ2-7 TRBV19 CANPRLYEQYF TGTGCCAACCCTCGACTGTACGAGCAGTACTTC
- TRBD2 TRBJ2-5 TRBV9 CASSVDPAGGLEETQYF TGTGCCAGCAGCGTAGATCCAGCGGGGGGTCTTGAAGAGACCCAGTACTTC
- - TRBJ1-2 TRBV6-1 CASSVAQGPSGYTF TGTGCCAGCAGTGTAGCGCAGGGCCCTAGTGGCTACACCTTC
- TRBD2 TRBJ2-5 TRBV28 CASSLGLAGGETQYF TGTGCCAGCAGTTTGGGACTAGCGGGAGGTGAGACCCAGTACTTC
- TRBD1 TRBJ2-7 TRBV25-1 CASRPGTGFYEQYF TGTGCCAGCAGACCCGGGACAGGGTTCTACGAGCAGTACTTC
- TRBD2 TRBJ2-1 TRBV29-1 CSVEGLAGNNEQFF TGCAGCGTTGAAGGACTAGCGGGGAACAATGAGCAGTTCTTC
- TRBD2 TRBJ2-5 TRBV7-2 CASSLFLAVQETQYF TGTGCCAGCAGCTTATTCCTAGCGGTGCAAGAGACCCAGTACTTC
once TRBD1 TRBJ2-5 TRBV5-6 CASSLDRGPQETQYF TGTGCCAGCAGTTTGGACAGGGGCCCACAAGAGACCCAGTACTTC
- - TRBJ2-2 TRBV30 CASLAPRFTGELFF TGTGCCTCGCTAGCCCCCCGATTCACCGGGGAGCTGTTTTTT
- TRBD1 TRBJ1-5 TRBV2 CASSTRQGGNQPQHF TGTGCCAGCAGCACCCGACAGGGTGGGAATCAGCCCCAGCATTTT
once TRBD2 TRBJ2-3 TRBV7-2 CASSPSSGGVTDTQYF TGTGCCAGCAGCCCATCTAGCGGGGGGGTCACAGATACGCAGTATTTT
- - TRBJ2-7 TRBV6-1 CASGSGSEQYF TGTGCCAGCGGGTCGGGGTCCGAGCAGTACTTC
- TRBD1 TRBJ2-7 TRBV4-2 CASSQDLGTALDYEQYF TGTGCCAGCAGCCAAGATCTCGGGACAGCGTTGGACTACGAGCAGTACTTC
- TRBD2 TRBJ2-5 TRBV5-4 CASSFPGAGGTQYF TGTGCCAGCAGCTTCCCGGGGGCGGGAGGGACCCAGTACTTC
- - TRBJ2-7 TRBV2 CASSEALSYEQYF TGTGCCAGCAGTGAAGCGCTGAGTTACGAGCAGTACTTC
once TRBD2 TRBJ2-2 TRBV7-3 CASRSAGGSTGELFF TGTGCCAGTCGGTCCGCGGGAGGGAGCACCGGGGAGCTGTTTTTT
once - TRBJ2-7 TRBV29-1 CSVLLRGSYEQYF TGCAGCGTCCTACTCCGGGGTTCCTACGAGCAGTACTTC
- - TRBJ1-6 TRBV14 CASSQEGRGYNSPLHF TGTGCCAGCAGCCAAGAAGGCCGGGGGTATAATTCACCCCTCCACTTT
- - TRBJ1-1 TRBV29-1 CSVELSGKNTEAFF TGCAGCGTTGAACTTTCCGGGAAGAACACTGAAGCTTTCTTT
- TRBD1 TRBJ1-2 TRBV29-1 CSVDTAGQGNYGYTF TGCAGCGTCGATACTGCCGGACAGGGGAACTATGGCTACACCTTC
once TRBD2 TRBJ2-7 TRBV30 CAWSPSGIPKPYEQYF TGTGCCTGGAGTCCTAGCGGAATACCAAAACCCTACGAGCAGTACTTC
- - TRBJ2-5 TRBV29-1 CSVESQGLRETQYF TGCAGCGTTGAGTCTCAGGGATTGCGAGAGACCCAGTACTTC
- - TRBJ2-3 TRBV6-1 CASSPGLTTDTQYF TGTGCCAGCAGTCCCGGACTAACCACAGATACGCAGTATTTT
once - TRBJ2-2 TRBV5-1 CASSRRGGTGELFF TGCGCCAGCAGCCGTAGGGGGGGAACCGGGGAGCTGTTTTTT
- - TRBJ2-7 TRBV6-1 CASSVSTTRSYEQYF TGTGCCAGCAGTGTATCGACTACAAGGTCCTACGAGCAGTACTTC
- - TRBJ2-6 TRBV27 CASRGPYKSGRSGANVLTF TGTGCCAGCAGGGGCCCTTATAAGTCAGGGAGGTCTGGGGCCAACGTCCTGACTTTC
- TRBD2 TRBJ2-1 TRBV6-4 CASSVGLLAGNGNEQFF TGTGCCAGCAGTGTCGGGCTTTTAGCGGGGAATGGCAATGAGCAGTTCTTC
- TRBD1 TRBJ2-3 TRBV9 CASSVGTGPQYF TGTGCCAGCAGCGTCGGGACAGGGCCGCAGTATTTT
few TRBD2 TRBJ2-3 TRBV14 CASSRVAGGITDTQYF TGTGCCAGCAGCCGTGTAGCGGGGGGTATCACAGATACGCAGTATTTT
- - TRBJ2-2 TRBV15 CATESPLQNTGELFF TGTGCCACCGAAAGCCCCCTGCAAAACACCGGGGAGCTGTTTTTT
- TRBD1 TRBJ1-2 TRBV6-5 CASSSGTDYGYTF TGTGCCAGCAGTTCTGGGACAGACTATGGCTACACCTTC
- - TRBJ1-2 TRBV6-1 CASSEVLGYTF TGTGCCAGCAGTGAAGTACTTGGCTACACCTTC
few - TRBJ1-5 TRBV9 CASSVGGNAGQPQHF TGTGCCAGCAGCGTAGGAGGGAACGCAGGTCAGCCCCAGCATTTT
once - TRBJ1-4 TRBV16 CASSQSAGAYEKLFF TGTGCCAGCAGCCAATCAGCGGGGGCGTATGAAAAACTGTTTTTT
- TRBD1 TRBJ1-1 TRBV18 CASSLRDRGNTEAFF TGTGCCAGCTCACTTAGGGACAGGGGGAACACTGAAGCTTTCTTT
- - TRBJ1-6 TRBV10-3 CAIKEGASQGNSPLHF TGTGCCATCAAGGAAGGGGCCTCTCAGGGAAATTCACCCCTCCACTTT
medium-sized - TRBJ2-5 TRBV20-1 CSATHQETQYF TGCAGTGCAACTCATCAAGAGACCCAGTACTTC
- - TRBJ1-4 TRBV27 CASSSLPGTGEKLFF TGTGCCAGCAGTTCCCTCCCAGGGACTGGTGAAAAACTGTTTTTT
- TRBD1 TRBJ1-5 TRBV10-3 CAISEHRGDFDQPQHF TGTGCCATCAGTGAGCACAGGGGGGACTTCGATCAGCCCCAGCATTTT
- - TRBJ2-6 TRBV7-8 CASSLANMANVLTF TGTGCCAGCAGCTTAGCTAACATGGCCAACGTCCTGACTTTC
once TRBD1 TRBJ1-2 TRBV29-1 CSVEQGAYGYTF TGCAGCGTTGAACAGGGGGCCTATGGCTACACCTTC
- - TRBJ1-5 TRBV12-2 CASPFGRANQPQHF TGTGCAAGTCCCTTCGGCAGGGCCAATCAGCCCCAGCATTTT
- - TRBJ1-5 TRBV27 CASSFDGVNQPQHF TGTGCCAGCAGTTTCGACGGAGTCAATCAGCCCCAGCATTTT
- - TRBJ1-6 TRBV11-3 CASSLQYNSPLHF TGTGCCAGCAGCTTACAATATAATTCACCCCTCCACTTT
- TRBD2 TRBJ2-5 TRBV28 CASSLYDPGLAGTGKTQYF TGTGCCAGCAGTTTATACGATCCGGGACTAGCGGGAACGGGAAAGACCCAGTACTTC